The 5 T cell receptor beta chains below were found in one sample sequenced in a study of blood T cell repertoires in COVID-19. Assay used: immunoSEQ multiplex PCR; TCRdb lists only in-frame clones, some missing. The sample shows about 94,000 clones, roughly 86% of them seen only once. Sequences were obtained from peripheral blood. These receptors originate from a human donor with acute or convalescent COVID-19. The donor label of this sample is uncertain.

J is TRBJ1-1 and V is TRBV30, with a weak D call TRBD1 (6 bases). Per the germline V gene, CDR1 is GTSNPN and CDR2 is SVGIG (reference sequence). The CDR3 spans 13 residues. V was clipped by 1 base and J by 7 bases, with 13 bases between them. The CDR3 DNA follows: TGTGCCTGGAGTGGAACAGGGCCCTATGAAGCTTTCTTT. Encoded protein: CAWSGTGPYEAFF.

This chain links TRBV7-2 with TRBJ1-4, with unresolved D. Germline V gene data show CDR1 as SGHTA and CDR2 as FQGNSA. This CDR3 is built from 13 residues. V lost 5 bases to trimming and J lost 4 bases, with 8 bases between them. The CDR3 sequence is CASSPSVNEKLFF. CDR3 in DNA: TGTGCCAGCAGCCCCAGCGTTAATGAAAAACTGTTTTTT.

The gene calls are TRBV2 and TRBJ2-1; TRBD1 matches 11 bases. The V gene end was trimmed by 6 bases and the J gene end by 8 bases; junction bases not matched to a gene: 9. The length of the CDR3 is 15 residues. Germline CDR1 reads SNHLY; CDR2 reads FYNNEI. CDR3 sequence (DNA): TGTGCCAGCAGCGAAATGGACAGGGGGCGTGATGAGCAGTTCTTC. Translating gives CASSEMDRGRDEQFF.

This clone was seen more than once but under ten times. The V call is TRBV6-6, the J call TRBJ1-5; 10 bases line up with TRBD1. The CDR3 loop spans 17 amino acids. J lost 7 bases, V lost 5 bases, and 14 bases had no gene match. Per germline, CDR1 MNHNY and CDR2 SVGAGI (reference sequence). Here the CDR3 DNA reads TGTGCCAGCAGTCCCCCGACGGGGACAGGGGATCGCCAGCCCCAGCATTTT. It is translated as CASSPPTGTGDRQPQHF.

The V and J genes are TRBV7-9 and TRBJ1-1; the D is unclear. Trimming removed 0 bases from V and 1 base from J, with 6 bases in between. The CDR3 consists of 14 residues. Germline lookup yields CDR1 SEHNR and CDR2 FQNEAQ (reference sequence). CDR3 region: CASSLAEKNTEAFF. Here the CDR3 DNA reads TGTGCCAGCAGCTTAGCCGAGAAGAACACTGAAGCTTTCTTT.